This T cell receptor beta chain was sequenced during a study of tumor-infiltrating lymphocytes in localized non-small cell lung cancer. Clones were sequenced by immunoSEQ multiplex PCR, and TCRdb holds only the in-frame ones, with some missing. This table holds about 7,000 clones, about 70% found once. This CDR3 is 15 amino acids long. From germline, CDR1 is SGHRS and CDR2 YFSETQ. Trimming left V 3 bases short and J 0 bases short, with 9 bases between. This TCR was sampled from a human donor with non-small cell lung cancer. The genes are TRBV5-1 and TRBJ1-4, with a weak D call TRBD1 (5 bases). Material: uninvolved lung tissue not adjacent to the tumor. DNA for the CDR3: TGCGCCAGCAGCTCGGGGGATTCAACTAATGAAAAACTGTTTTTT. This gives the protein CASSSGDSTNEKLFF. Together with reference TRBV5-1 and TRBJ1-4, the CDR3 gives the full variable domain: KAGVTQTPRYLIKTRGQQVTLSCSPISGHRSVSWYQQTPGQGLQFLFEYFSETQRNKGNFPGRFSGRQFSNSRSEMNVSTLELGDSALYLCASSSGDSTNEKLFFGSGTQLSVL.